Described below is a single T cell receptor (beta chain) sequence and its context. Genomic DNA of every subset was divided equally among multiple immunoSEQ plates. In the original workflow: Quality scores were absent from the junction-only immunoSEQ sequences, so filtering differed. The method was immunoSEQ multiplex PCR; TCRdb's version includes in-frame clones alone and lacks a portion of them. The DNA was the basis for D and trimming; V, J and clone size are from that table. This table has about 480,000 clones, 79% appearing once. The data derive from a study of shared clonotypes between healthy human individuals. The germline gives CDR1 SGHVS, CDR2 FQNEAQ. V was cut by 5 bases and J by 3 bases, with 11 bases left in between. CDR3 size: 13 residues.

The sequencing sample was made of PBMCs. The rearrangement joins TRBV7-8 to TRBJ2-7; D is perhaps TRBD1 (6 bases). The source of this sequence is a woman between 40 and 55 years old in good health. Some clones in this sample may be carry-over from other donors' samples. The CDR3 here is CASSQGQYYEQYF. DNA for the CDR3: TGTGCCAGCAGCCAGGGACAATACTACGAGCAGTACTTC.